This TCR beta chain was captured in a study of PD-1 blockade in classical Hodgkin lymphoma. Study as a whole: Intravenous delivery of nivolumab at 3 mg/kg to patients occurred every 2 weeks.

This CDR3 has 15 residues. Germline CDR1 reads SGHKS; CDR2 reads YYEKEE (reference sequence). J was trimmed by 9 bases and V by 1 base; bases with no gene match: 11. Concerning this clone: The antigen remains unidentified.

Assay: immunoSEQ multiplex PCR; the TCRdb copy retains only in-frame clones and omits some. The sample gives 64,000 or so clones, more than 80% of which show up once; 8% is in the top ten. Whole-study results and caveats: CD4+ TCR diversity, unlike CD8+, rose significantly by C4D1.

Regarding time point: cycle 4 day 1 (C4D1), after 6 weeks of nivolumab. Every one of the patients relapsed after autologous stem cell transplantation (brentuximab vedotin exposure was variable). The J gene is TRBJ1-2, the V gene TRBV5-5; 8 bases match TRBD1. This TCR was sampled from a human donor with classical Hodgkin lymphoma. The starting material was peripheral blood mononuclear cells (PBMCs), obtained before the fourth cycle of nivolumab. The CDR3 loop is CASSLFPGQGDRYTF. CDR3 nucleotide sequence: TGTGCCAGCAGCTTGTTCCCCGGACAGGGTGATCGCTACACCTTC.